This T cell receptor beta chain stems from a study of blood T cell repertoires in COVID-19. Assay: immunoSEQ multiplex PCR; the TCRdb copy retains only in-frame clones and omits some. The table has around 140,000 clones, around 87% seen once. V trimming: 4 bases; J trimming: 6 bases; junction bases outside the gene matches: 4. The CDR3 spans 14 residues. The germline V gene has CDR1 SGHRS and CDR2 YFSETQ. Sequencing used peripheral blood. This receptor was identified in a man between 65 and 85 years old with active COVID-19. The gene calls are TRBV5-1 and TRBJ1-4, with TRBD1 matching over 9 bases. CDR3 bases: TGCGCCAGCAGCGTCGGACAGGGGCATGAAAAACTGTTTTTT. This codes for CASSVGQGHEKLFF. Drawing the rest from reference TRBV5-1 and TRBJ1-4, the complete variable domain is KAGVTQTPRYLIKTRGQQVTLSCSPISGHRSVSWYQQTPGQGLQFLFEYFSETQRNKGNFPGRFSGRQFSNSRSEMNVSTLELGDSALYLCASSVGQGHEKLFFGSGTQLSVL.